This TCR beta chain was sequenced for a study of PD-1 blockade in classical Hodgkin lymphoma. Time point reported: cycle 4 day 1 (C4D1), after more than 5 weeks of nivolumab. Relapse after autologous stem cell transplantation occurred in every patient, and brentuximab vedotin exposure varied. Magnetic depletion of unwanted cells isolated CD4+ T cells from thawed PBMCs. Repertoires were generated with immunoSEQ multiplex PCR, while TCRdb's copy carries only in-frame clones and drops some. The repertoire includes about 30,000 clones, approximately 90% of them detected once, and more than 0.35% sits in the top ten. The sequenced sample was CD4+ T cells from blood, obtained before the fourth cycle of nivolumab. The origin of this receptor is a human donor with classical Hodgkin lymphoma.

CDR3 region: CASSLGPVPHNEQFF. Written as DNA, the CDR3 is TGTGCCAGCAGCCTAGGCCCAGTTCCCCACAATGAGCAGTTCTTC. The rearrangement uses TRBV11-2 and TRBJ2-1; the D is unclear. The CDR3 is 15 residues long. Germline assignment: CDR1 SGHAT and CDR2 FQNNGV. Trimming left V 5 bases short and J 5 bases short, with 16 bases between.